This T cell receptor beta chain comes out of a study of early T cells in non-severe SARS-CoV-2 infection. Study background: Chains were not paired, and sequencing was done on bulk RNA from unsorted whole blood.

As part of library construction, unique molecular identifiers were attached to individual cDNA molecules. TCRdb processed the 5' RACE reads anew with MiXCR; each CDR3 protein has one entry. Among 66,000 or so distinct CDR3 sequences listed, about 10% were seen once. Germline V lookup: CDR1 SGHTA, CDR2 FQGNSA. This CDR3 comprises 13 residues. V lost 2 bases and J lost 1, with 5 bases in between. This clonotype was found many times. What it binds is unknown. Study-level results: Lookups in VDJdb leaned toward anti-spike CD8 responses and missed private and CD4 specificities.

This receptor was taken from an adult who was a healthcare worker with PCR-confirmed SARS-CoV-2 infection or an uninfected control (not recorded which). Material for sequencing was whole blood. The chain is built from TRBV7-2 and TRBJ1-1; D gene uncertain. In nucleotides, the CDR3 is TGTGCCAGCAGCTTAATATGGAACACTGAAGCTTTCTTT. It codes for CASSLIWNTEAFF.